This is a list of T cell receptor beta chains from one sample in a study of control samples from healthy donors and cancer patients. Generated by immunoSEQ multiplex PCR, the TCRdb table keeps only in-frame clones and is missing some. The sample includes 130,000 to 150,000 clones, 93% of them seen just once. The sequencing sample was made of blood. The receptors originated from a man aged 18 to 30 in good health. CDR3s include the opening cysteine and the closing phenylalanine or tryptophan. D genes are given only for firm matches. Some rows mark clone size as missing; the rest say once, few, many or name a class of expanded clone.

NA,TRBV6-2/TRBV6-3,NA,TRBJ1-5,12,TGTGCCAGCAGCATACAGGCGTCAGCCCAGCATTTT,CASSIQASAQHF
NA,TRBV28,NA,TRBJ2-5,15,TGTGCCAGCAGTTTCCCGGGCGGGAAGGGAGAGACCCAGTACTTC,CASSFPGGKGETQYF
TRBD1,TRBV27,NA,TRBJ2-3,15,TGTGCCAGCAGTCTGGGACAGGGATTCTCAGATACGCAGTATTTT,CASSLGQGFSDTQYF
NA,TRBV4-1,NA,TRBJ2-4,18,TGCGCCAGCAGCCAAGATTCCGGGACAAGCTTTGTCAAAAACATTCAGTACTTC,CASSQDSGTSFVKNIQYF
NA,TRBV6-6,NA,TRBJ1-1,13,TGTGCCAGCAGTTACGTCGTCCGGGTTGAAGCTTTCTTT,CASSYVVRVEAFF
NA,TRBV29-1,NA,TRBJ2-1,14,TGCAGCATTGCCCGGGAGACAGTGTACAATGAGCAGTTCTTC,CSIARETVYNEQFF
NA,TRBV15,NA,TRBJ2-5,17,TGTGCCACCAGCAGAGGAGATCGGGGCAGGGGCGGGGAGACCCAGTACTTC,CATSRGDRGRGGETQYF
NA,TRBV30,NA,TRBJ1-1,13,TGTGCCTGGAGCCCTATTCGGGGCACTGAAGCTTTCTTT,CAWSPIRGTEAFF
NA,TRBV9,NA,TRBJ2-2,15,TGTGCCAGCAGCCCTCAAACCGGTAACACCGGGGAGCTGTTTTTT,CASSPQTGNTGELFF
NA,TRBV19,NA,TRBJ2-1,15,TGTGCCAGTAGTATAGGGACTGCCCTCTACAATGAGCAGTTCTTC,CASSIGTALYNEQFF
NA,TRBV25-1,NA,TRBJ2-7,11,TGTGCCAGCGGCCCCCCTAGCGAGCAGTACTTC,CASGPPSEQYF
TRBD1,TRBV7-3,NA,TRBJ2-7,14,TGTGCCAGCAGCTCCGACAGGGTAGGAAGCGAGCAGTACTTC,CASSSDRVGSEQYF
NA,TRBV7-8,NA,TRBJ1-2,17,TGTGCCAGCAGCTTAGGAGGGTCAGGGTCCGACTCCTATGGCTACACCTTC,CASSLGGSGSDSYGYTF
NA,TRBV7-9,NA,TRBJ1-3,15,TGTGCCAGCAGCCGCAAGCAGGGTTCAGGAAACACCATATATTTT,CASSRKQGSGNTIYF
NA,TRBV10-1,NA,TRBJ2-3,15,TGCGCCAGCAGTGCGGCGGGGCGGAGCACAGATACGCAGTATTTT,CASSAAGRSTDTQYF
NA,TRBV4-2,NA,TRBJ1-1,14,TGTGCCAGCAGCCAAGACGCGGGAGACACTGAAGCTTTCTTT,CASSQDAGDTEAFF
NA,TRBV9,NA,TRBJ2-1,12,TGTGCCAGCAGCCCATTGGATGGTGAGCAGTTCTTC,CASSPLDGEQFF
NA,TRBV25-1,once,TRBJ2-5,14,TGTGCCAGCAGTGGAACAGGGATACAAGAGACCCAGTACTTC,CASSGTGIQETQYF
NA,TRBV27,NA,TRBJ2-2,15,TGTGCCAGCAGTCCCTACGGATTGAACACCGGGGAGCTGTTTTTT,CASSPYGLNTGELFF
NA,TRBV30,NA,TRBJ2-7,14,TGTGCCTGGACCCCAGGGGGGTGGGGGAGAGAGCAGTACTTC,CAWTPGGWGREQYF
TRBD1,TRBV5-1,once,TRBJ2-7,13,TGCGCCAGCAGCCGGACAGGGACAAACGAGCAGTACTTC,CASSRTGTNEQYF
NA,TRBV30,NA,TRBJ2-7,14,TGTGCCTGCCAACGCCCGGGATTCTCCTACGAGCAGTACTTC,CACQRPGFSYEQYF
NA,TRBV6-5,NA,TRBJ1-2,13,TGTGCCAGCAGTTACTCCGGTGGCCATGGCTACACCTTC,CASSYSGGHGYTF
TRBD2,TRBV28,NA,TRBJ2-5,14,TGTGCAGAAACAACAGCGGGAGACCAAGAGACCCAGTACTTC,CAETTAGDQETQYF
NA,TRBV19,NA,TRBJ2-2,17,TGTGCCAGTAGTCTCCCCGACTACCGAACGAACACCGGGGAGCTGTTTTTT,CASSLPDYRTNTGELFF
NA,TRBV14,NA,TRBJ2-2,12,TGTGCCAGCAGCCAAACAACCGGGGAGCTGTTTTTT,CASSQTTGELFF
NA,TRBV11-3,NA,TRBJ2-1,13,TGTGCCAGCAGCCCGGGCTTCTACAATGAGCAGTTCTTC,CASSPGFYNEQFF
NA,TRBV30,NA,TRBJ2-5,15,TGTGCCTGGAGTGTATCCCTTGTCAGAAAAGAGACCCAGTACTTC,CAWSVSLVRKETQYF
NA,TRBV6-5,once,TRBJ1-1,13,TGTGCCAGCAGTTACTCGAGTAGCTCTGAAGCTTTCTTT,CASSYSSSSEAFF
TRBD1,TRBV4-1,NA,TRBJ2-7,15,TGCGCCAGCAGCCAAGGGGGCAGGGGGCGTCTCGAGCAGTACTTC,CASSQGGRGRLEQYF
NA,TRBV11-2,NA,TRBJ2-7,11,TGTGCCAGCAGCGCCGGCTACGAGCAGTACTTC,CASSAGYEQYF
NA,TRBV10-2,NA,TRBJ1-1,13,TGCGCCAGCAGTTCGAGGGGCAGCGCTGAAGCTTTCTTT,CASSSRGSAEAFF
NA,TRBV2,NA,TRBJ2-1,15,TGTGCCAGCAGTGAAGCACACGGCGGCTACAATGAGCAGTTCTTC,CASSEAHGGYNEQFF
NA,TRBV24-1,NA,TRBJ1-1,13,TGTGCCACCAGTAGAACGGGGCAGGCTGAAGCTTTCTTT,CATSRTGQAEAFF
NA,TRBV7-2,NA,TRBJ2-1,13,TGTGCCAGCAGCATACTGAGGGGAAATGAGCAGTTCTTC,CASSILRGNEQFF
NA,TRBV7-8,NA,TRBJ1-2,15,TGTGCCAGCAGCTTAGAGAGAAGAATTAACTATGGCTACACCTTC,CASSLERRINYGYTF
TRBD1,TRBV9,NA,TRBJ1-1,14,TGTGCCAGCAGCGCGACAGGGGGAAACACTGAAGCTTTCTTT,CASSATGGNTEAFF
TRBD1,TRBV15,NA,TRBJ1-2,17,TGTGCCACCAGCAGAGATAGCGGACAGGGTCGAGTCCATGGCTACACCTTC,CATSRDSGQGRVHGYTF
NA,TRBV9,NA,TRBJ1-2,13,TGTGCCAGCAGCGTAGAATGGGGGAATGGCTACACCTTC,CASSVEWGNGYTF
TRBD2,TRBV9,NA,TRBJ2-3,17,TGTGCCAGCAGTGGTGGGGCTAGCGGAAGACGCACAGATACGCAGTATTTT,CASSGGASGRRTDTQYF
NA,TRBV19,NA,TRBJ1-3,13,TGTGCCAGTAGTCCTAAATCTGGAAACACCATATATTTT,CASSPKSGNTIYF
TRBD1,TRBV18,once,TRBJ2-7,15,TGTGCCAGCTCACCCCGGGACAGGGGGGGCTACGAGCAGTACTTC,CASSPRDRGGYEQYF
NA,TRBV19,NA,TRBJ2-3,14,TGTGCCAGTAGTATTCCAGGTATCGCAGATACGCAGTATTTT,CASSIPGIADTQYF
NA,TRBV9,NA,TRBJ2-3,14,TGTGCCAGCAGCGGTCTCTCAGGCACAGATACGCAGTATTTT,CASSGLSGTDTQYF
NA,TRBV21-1,NA,TRBJ1-4,15,TGTGCCAGCAGCAAAACGGGACAGGACCTCGAGTTGCTGTTTTTT,CASSKTGQDLELLFF
TRBD1,TRBV5-1,NA,TRBJ2-1,15,TGCGCCAGCAGCTTTGGACAGGGGACCTACAATGAGCAGTTCTTC,CASSFGQGTYNEQFF
TRBD2,TRBV30,NA,TRBJ2-2,16,TGTGCCTGGAGTGCCACCGGGACTAGAAGTCCCCGGGGAGCTGTTTTT,CAWSATGTRSPRGAVF
NA,TRBV29-1,NA,TRBJ2-7,11,TGCAGCGTTCTGGACACGTACGAGCAGTACTTC,CSVLDTYEQYF
TRBD2,TRBV7-6,NA,TRBJ2-1,16,TGTGCCAGCAGCTTAGAGGCTAGCGGGACGGGCAATGAGCAGTTCTTC,CASSLEASGTGNEQFF
NA,TRBV24-1,NA,TRBJ1-2,13,TGTGCCACCAGTGATTTGAGCGGGGCGGGCTACACCTTC,CATSDLSGAGYTF
NA,TRBV29-1,NA,TRBJ1-2,12,TGCAGCGTTCGTACATCTGGCTATGGCTACACCTTC,CSVRTSGYGYTF
NA,TRBV19,once,TRBJ1-4,12,TGTGCCAGTAACTCAGAAGGGGAAAAACTGTTTTTT,CASNSEGEKLFF